The 6 T cell receptor beta chains below all came from one sample that was sequenced in a study of T cell changes during pregnancy in multiple sclerosis. TCRdb's table, derived via immunoSEQ multiplex PCR, lists solely in-frame clones and lacks some. The sample records some 40,000 clones, about 90% being singletons. The sample was CD4+ T cells from peripheral blood mononuclear cells, taken in the third trimester of pregnancy. These receptors all come from a female donor in good health, enrolled as a control in a pregnancy study.

This chain uses TRBV5-1 with TRBJ2-1; 8 positions match TRBD2. Trimming removed 2 bases from V and 6 bases from J; junction bases left unmatched: 4. This CDR3 is 14 amino acids long. The germline gives CDR1 SGHRS, CDR2 YFSETQ. The CDR3, as DNA: TGCGCCAGCAGCTTCGGGGGGGGGATCAATGAGCAGTTCTTC. Amino acids: CASSFGGGINEQFF.

CDR3 loop: CATKETAHYGYTF. In DNA, the CDR3 is TGTGCCACCAAAGAGACAGCCCACTATGGCTACACCTTC. V is TRBV6-6 and J is TRBJ1-2, with TRBD1 as a possible D gene (5 bases). The CDR3 loop spans 13 amino acids. The V and J ends lost 10 bases and 3 bases respectively, with 15 bases between them. CDR1 is MNHNY, CDR2 SVGAGI, per germline (reference sequence).

This chain connects TRBV9 to TRBJ2-3; D gene uncertain. With 0 bases removed from V and 5 bases from J, the gap between germline ends came to 4 bases. The CDR3 is 12 residues long. CDR1 and CDR2 (germline): SGDLS, YYNGEE. This CDR3 reads CASSVAIDTQYF. The CDR3 bases are TGTGCCAGCAGCGTAGCCATAGATACGCAGTATTTT.

The chain couples TRBV2 to TRBJ2-3, with D unresolved. This CDR3 is built from 12 residues. The V gene lost 8 bases and the J gene lost 4 bases, with 10 bases spanning the gap. Germline V CDR1 and CDR2: SNHLY, FYNNEI. CDR3 protein: CASSPVADTQYF. The DNA of the CDR3 is TGTGCCAGCTCGCCAGTGGCAGATACGCAGTATTTT.

This clone was observed once. The V and J genes are TRBV28 and TRBJ1-1, with a weak D call TRBD1 (5 bases). This CDR3 is 14 amino acids long. Trimming removed 4 bases from V and 1 base from J, with 10 bases in between. The germline CDR1 and CDR2 sequences are MDHEN and SYDVKM. Here the CDR3 DNA reads TGTGCCAGCAGTTACGGGACTGGGAACACTGAAGCTTTCTTT. Protein: CASSYGTGNTEAFF.

V is TRBV13 and J is TRBJ2-7, with 10 bases aligning to TRBD2. J gave up 2 bases and V 0 bases, and 4 bases lay outside the gene matches. Germline assignment: CDR1 PRHDT and CDR2 FYEKMQ (reference sequence). This CDR3 comprises 16 residues. CDR3 sequence: CASSLGVAGGPYEQYF. In DNA, the CDR3 is TGTGCCAGCAGCTTAGGGGTAGCGGGAGGACCCTACGAGCAGTACTTC.